This T cell receptor beta chain was retrieved from a study of blood T cell repertoires in COVID-19. Germline V gene lookup returns CDR1 MNHEY and CDR2 SVGEGT. With 1 base removed from V and 4 bases from J, the gap between germline ends came to 9 bases. This CDR3 is built from 14 residues. Profiling relied on immunoSEQ multiplex PCR, and the TCRdb table lists in-frame clones only, not all of them. This sample has around 140,000 clones, with 84% found just once. The chain recombines TRBV6-2 or TRBV6-3 with TRBJ2-3; a possible D gene is TRBD2 (7 bases). The TCR comes from a man aged 25 to 40 with COVID-19, enrolled during active disease. Sequencing was performed on peripheral blood. In DNA form, the CDR3 reads TGTGCCAGCAGTTACTGGGGGGGCCCAGATACGCAGTATTTT. The encoded protein is CASSYWGGPDTQYF.